One sample yielded the 21 T cell receptor beta chains listed below, sequenced in a study of blood T cells in healthy people across ages. A J-beta primer mix and a sample-barcoded 5' primer were used in a second PCR of about 7 to 12 cycles. TCRdb reprocessed the 5' RACE reads via MiXCR and lists one record per CDR3 protein. The table records approximately 800,000 distinct CDR3 sequences, about 42% of them present only once. The sequenced material came from blood. The receptors derive from a man older than 75 in good health.

J is TRBJ1-1 and V is TRBV30, with 8 bases aligning to TRBD1. The V gene end was trimmed by 4 bases and the J gene end by 2 bases; junction bases not matched to a gene: 6. This CDR3 is built from 14 residues. The V gene's germline CDR1 is GTSNPN and CDR2 SVGIG (reference sequence). As DNA, the CDR3 is TGTGCCTGGAATCGGGACAGGCTAAACACTGAAGCTTTCTTT. It yields the protein CAWNRDRLNTEAFF.

V gene TRBV7-2 combines with J gene TRBJ2-2, with a possible D match to TRBD2 (6 bases). Trimming removed 1 base from V and 4 bases from J, with 19 bases in between. In germline, CDR1 is SGHTA, CDR2 FQGNSA. The CDR3 loop spans 18 amino acids. The CDR3 DNA reads TGTGCCAGCAGCTTAGTCGTCATGGCTAGCGTTGGCACCGGGGAGCTGTTTTTT. It is translated as CASSLVVMASVGTGELFF.

To note about this clonotype: This may stem from a read error, because a much larger clone lies one nucleotide away. This chain connects TRBV11-2 to TRBJ2-3; D gene unclear. This CDR3 is 15 amino acids long. CDR1 and CDR2 from the germline V gene are SGHAT and FQNNGV. CDR3 sequence (DNA): TGTGCCAGCAGTCGGGTTGACGCGGCGATAGATACGCCGTATTTT. Its protein product is CASSRVDAAIDTPYF.

V and J are TRBV2 and TRBJ2-5; tentatively, D is TRBD2 (6 bases). Trimming removed 6 bases at V and 2 bases at J, with 13 bases between. The CDR3 spans 14 residues. From germline, CDR1 is SNHLY and CDR2 FYNNEI. In DNA form, the CDR3 reads TGTGCCAGCAGAAAAAGGGACTTTCAAGAGACCCAGTACTTC. Translating it yields CASRKRDFQETQYF.

This clonotype was found once. The V gene is TRBV29-1, the J gene TRBJ1-2, with D unclear. The CDR3 covers 14 residues. CDR1 and CDR2 (germline): SQVTM, ANQGSEA. The V and J ends lost 1 base and 0 bases respectively, with 9 bases between them. This CDR3 reads CSVEVDGTNYGYTF. In DNA, the CDR3 is TGCAGCGTTGAAGTCGACGGCACTAACTATGGCTACACCTTC. The full variable domain, in which reference TRBV29-1 and TRBJ1-2 provide the parts outside the CDR3, is SAVISQKPSRDICQRGTSLTIQCQVDSQVTMMFWYRQQPGQSLTLIATANQGSEATYESGFVIDKFPISRPNLTFSTLTVSNMSPEDSSIYLCSVEVDGTNYGYTFGSGTRLTVV.

V is TRBV18 and J is TRBJ2-3, with D perhaps TRBD2 (5 bases). Germline CDR1 is KGHSH and CDR2 is LQKENI. The V and J ends lost 0 bases and 7 bases respectively, with 14 bases between them. The CDR3 is made up of 15 amino acids. The chain's CDR3 is CASSPPIVSGNTQYF. Here the CDR3 DNA reads TGTGCCAGCTCACCACCAATCGTGAGCGGAAATACGCAGTATTTT.

The chain combines TRBV4-1 with TRBJ2-7, with TRBD2 matching over 10 bases. Germline loops: CDR1 MGHRA, CDR2 YSYEKL. V lost 0 bases and J lost 4; bases outside the gene matches: 9. The CDR3 consists of 17 residues. Here the CDR3 reads CASSQDGPSSGSYEQYF. In nucleotides, the CDR3 is TGCGCCAGCAGCCAAGATGGTCCTTCTAGCGGGAGTTACGAGCAGTACTTC.

This clonotype was seen only a few times. The V gene is TRBV29-1, the J gene TRBJ1-1, with D possibly being TRBD1 (5 bases). Germline-derived CDR1 and CDR2 are SQVTM and ANQGSEA. The CDR3 is made up of 12 amino acids. Trimming took off 7 bases at V and 8 bases at J, with 17 bases between the two ends. The CDR3 sequence is CSAQDGGQEAFF. The CDR3 DNA follows: TGCAGCGCCCAAGACGGGGGTCAGGAAGCTTTCTTT. The whole variable domain, remainder taken from reference TRBV29-1 and TRBJ1-1, is SAVISQKPSRDICQRGTSLTIQCQVDSQVTMMFWYRQQPGQSLTLIATANQGSEATYESGFVIDKFPISRPNLTFSTLTVSNMSPEDSSIYLCSAQDGGQEAFFGQGTRLTVV.

This chain connects TRBV28 to TRBJ2-1; 8 bases align to TRBD1. CDR1 is MDHEN, CDR2 SYDVKM, per germline. The V gene end was trimmed by 1 base and the J gene end by 5 bases; junction bases not matched to a gene: 10. The CDR3 contains 17 residues. CDR3: CASSLSPGQGFDNEQFF. CDR3 nucleotides: TGTGCCAGCAGTTTATCCCCCGGACAGGGTTTCGACAATGAGCAGTTCTTC.

The chain recombines TRBV5-1 with TRBJ2-1; 13 positions agree with TRBD2. This CDR3 contains 16 residues. V dropped 0 bases and J dropped 8; count of bases not matched to a gene: 5. Germline loops: CDR1 SGHRS, CDR2 YFSETQ. The CDR3 is CASSLEGLAGVDEQFF. The CDR3 DNA is TGCGCCAGCAGCTTGGAAGGACTAGCGGGAGTAGATGAGCAGTTCTTC.

The rearrangement uses TRBV10-3 and TRBJ2-4; 9 bases are shared with TRBD1. CDR1 and CDR2 (germline): ENHRY, SYGVKD. V lost 0 bases and J lost 1; bases outside the gene matches: 4. The CDR3 length is 17 residues. CDR3 DNA: TGTGCCATCAGTGAGTCGTCGGACAGGGGCGCCAAAAACATTCAGTACTTC. Protein sequence: CAISESSDRGAKNIQYF.

The chain uses TRBV7-2 and TRBJ2-3, with a tentative D call TRBD2 (5 bases). Germline V gene data show CDR1 as SGHTA and CDR2 as FQGNSA. V lost 2 bases and J 8 bases, leaving 11 bases between the germline ends. The CDR3 extends over 13 amino acids. In nucleotides, the CDR3 is TGTGCCAGCAGCTTACTCCGGGGTGGTACGCAGTATTTT. As protein: CASSLLRGGTQYF.

This clonotype was detected ten times or more. The chain joins TRBV12-3 or TRBV12-4 to TRBJ1-4; D is undetermined. V dropped 3 bases and J dropped 6 bases, with 8 bases sitting between them. CDR3 length: 13 residues. Here the CDR3 reads CASSFRGDEKLFF. The DNA for the CDR3 is TGTGCCAGCAGTTTTCGGGGTGATGAAAAACTGTTTTTT.

J is TRBJ1-1 and V is TRBV14; tentative D call: TRBD1 (6 bases). Trimming removed 3 bases from V and 11 bases from J, with 13 bases in between. Looked up from germline, CDR1 is SGHDN and CDR2 is FVKESK. This CDR3 contains 12 residues. The CDR3 nucleotides are TGTGCCAGCAGCCACCCGAGGGGGGTGGCTTTCTTT. This translates into CASSHPRGVAFF.

This clonotype was seen only a few times. The chain is built from TRBV4-2 and TRBJ2-7; TRBD1 or TRBD2 may be the D gene (5 bases each). Germline CDR1 and CDR2: LGHNA and YNFKEQ. The CDR3 contains 16 residues. Trimming took off 0 bases at V and 2 bases at J, with 14 bases between the two ends. The CDR3 nucleotides are TGTGCCAGCAGCCAAGATCAAACGGGACCCGCCTACGAGCAGTACTTC. Translation: CASSQDQTGPAYEQYF.

This clonotype was counted ten times or more. This chain uses TRBV13 with TRBJ2-3; 7 nucleotides agree with TRBD2. The junction had 7 bases not matched to a gene; V was cut back by 3 bases and J by 4 bases. From germline, CDR1 is PRHDT and CDR2 FYEKMQ (reference sequence). CDR3 length equals 15 residues. CDR3 sequence: CASSFRGSRADTQYF. The CDR3 coding sequence is TGTGCCAGCAGCTTCCGCGGGAGTAGGGCAGATACGCAGTATTTT.

Of note for this clonotype: Germline is not matched at one junction end, which may reflect a read error. V usage is TRBV20-1 and J usage is TRBJ2-7, with 11 bases fitting TRBD2. CDR3 size: 14 residues. The V gene's germline CDR1 is DFQATT and CDR2 SNEGSKA (reference sequence). The CDR3 here is CSARPGLADYVQYF. The CDR3 DNA reads TGCAGTGCTCGGCCGGGACTAGCGGACTACGTGCAGTACTTC.

This clonotype has a handful of counts. V gene TRBV5-1 combines with J gene TRBJ2-4, with D unresolved. There are 14 residues in the CDR3. Trimming pared 0 bases from V and 5 bases from J, leaving 9 bases between. Germline assignment: CDR1 SGHRS and CDR2 YFSETQ. The CDR3 spells CASSLGGPQNIQYF. The CDR3 bases are TGCGCCAGCAGCTTGGGTGGCCCCCAAAACATTCAGTACTTC.

The rearrangement links TRBV7-2 to TRBJ2-2, with 8 bases identical to TRBD1. The junction had 4 bases not matched to a gene; V was cut back by 5 bases and J by 5 bases. The CDR3 has 14 residues. Germline values: CDR1 SGHTA, CDR2 FQGNSA. The CDR3, as DNA: TGTGCCAGCAGCGGTCGACAGGGGACCGGGGAGCTGTTTTTT. This gives the protein CASSGRQGTGELFF. Full variable domain (outside the CDR3, taken from reference TRBV7-2 and TRBJ2-2): GAGVSQSPSNKVTEKGKDVELRCDPISGHTALYWYRQSLGQGLEFLIYFQGNSAPDKSGLPSDRFSAERTGGSVSTLTIQRTQQEDSAVYLCASSGRQGTGELFFGEGSRLTVL.

This clonotype was recorded once. The chain carries TRBV20-1 and TRBJ2-7; TRBD2 matches 10 bases. V was clipped by 3 bases and J by 7 bases; unmatched bases: 12. The germline V gene has CDR1 DFQATT and CDR2 SNEGSKA (reference sequence). The length of the CDR3 is 15 residues. CDR3 bases: TGCAGTGCTAGCCCCGGGACTAGCGCCTACAATGAGCAGTACTTC. It is translated as CSASPGTSAYNEQYF.

This clonotype was recorded a few times. The chain recombines TRBV20-1 with TRBJ2-5; 12 bases align to TRBD2. The V segment lost 1 base and the J segment 4 bases; nucleotides outside the gene matches: 10. CDR1 and CDR2 (germline): DFQATT, SNEGSKA (reference sequence). There are 17 residues in the CDR3. In DNA form, the CDR3 reads TGCAGTGCTAGAGCACCGGGACTAGCGGGTTCAGCAGAGACCCAGTACTTC. Protein sequence: CSARAPGLAGSAETQYF.